This section outlines one TCR beta chain sequence together with its context. Its matching antigen is unknown. This entry belongs to a study of shared clonotypes between healthy human individuals. Study-wide background: Plates per donor: three CD4 naive, three CD4 memory, two CD8 naive, one CD8 memory.

Assay execution proceeded at the deep level. TCRdb keeps only in-frame clones here, not all; method: immunoSEQ multiplex PCR. The sample lists some 2,000,000 clones; approximately 95% were seen once. Germline-derived CDR1 and CDR2 are SGHNT and YYREEE (reference sequence). There are 13 residues in the CDR3. Trimming shortened V by 1 base and J by 6 bases, and 11 bases separated the two germline ends. Regarding the study as a whole: It was the non-shared clonotypes that had lower generation probabilities than clonotypes shared by all four donors. Around 5.4% of naive CD4 clonotypes were common to a handful of donors.

The source is a man between 18 and 29 years old in good health. V gene TRBV5-4 combines with J gene TRBJ2-7; tentatively, D is TRBD1 (6 bases). Material: naive CD4+ T cells sorted from blood. Subset defined: CD45RA+ positively selected. The CDR3 sequence is CASSLPGEVEQYF. The CDR3 DNA reads as TGTGCCAGCAGCTTGCCAGGGGAAGTCGAGCAGTACTTC.